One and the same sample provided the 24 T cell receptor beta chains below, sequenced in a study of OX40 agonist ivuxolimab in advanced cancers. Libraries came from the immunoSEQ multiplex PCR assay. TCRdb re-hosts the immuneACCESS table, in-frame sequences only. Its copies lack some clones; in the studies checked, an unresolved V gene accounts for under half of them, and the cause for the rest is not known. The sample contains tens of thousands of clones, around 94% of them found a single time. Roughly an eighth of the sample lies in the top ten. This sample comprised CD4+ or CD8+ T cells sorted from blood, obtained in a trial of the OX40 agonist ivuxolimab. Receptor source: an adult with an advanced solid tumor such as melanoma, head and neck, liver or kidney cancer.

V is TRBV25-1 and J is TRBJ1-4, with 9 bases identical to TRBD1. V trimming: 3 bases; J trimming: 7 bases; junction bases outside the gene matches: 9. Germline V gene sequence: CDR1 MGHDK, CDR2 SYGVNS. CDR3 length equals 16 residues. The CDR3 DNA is TGTGCCAGCAGTGACCCTCAAAGGACAGGGGTTGAAAAACTGTTTTTT. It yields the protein CASSDPQRTGVEKLFF. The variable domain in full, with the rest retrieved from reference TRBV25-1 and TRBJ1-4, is EADIYQTPRYLVIGTGKKITLECSQTMGHDKMYWYQQDPGMELHLIHYSYGVNSTEKGDLSSESTVSRIRTEHFPLTLESARPSHTSQYLCASSDPQRTGVEKLFFGSGTQLSVL.

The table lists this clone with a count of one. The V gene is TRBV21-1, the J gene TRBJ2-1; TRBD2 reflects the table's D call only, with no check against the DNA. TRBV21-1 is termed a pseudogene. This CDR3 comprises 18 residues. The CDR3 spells CASSKGGGRAISYNEQFF. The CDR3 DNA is TGTGCCAGCAGCAAAGGTGGCGGGAGGGCCATCTCCTACAATGAGCAGTTCTTC.

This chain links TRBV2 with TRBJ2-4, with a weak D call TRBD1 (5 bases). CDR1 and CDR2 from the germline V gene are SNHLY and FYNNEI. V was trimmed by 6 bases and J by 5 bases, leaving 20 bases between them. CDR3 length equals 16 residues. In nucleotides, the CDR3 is TGTGCCAGCAGGGATGATTTGACAGTCGGACAAAACATTCAGTACTTC. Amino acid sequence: CASRDDLTVGQNIQYF.

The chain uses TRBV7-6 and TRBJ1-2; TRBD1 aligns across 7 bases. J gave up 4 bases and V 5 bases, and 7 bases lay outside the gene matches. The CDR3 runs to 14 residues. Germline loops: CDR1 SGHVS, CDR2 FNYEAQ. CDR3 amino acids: CASSAAGGAYGYTF. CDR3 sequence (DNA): TGTGCCAGCAGCGCGGCAGGGGGTGCCTATGGCTACACCTTC. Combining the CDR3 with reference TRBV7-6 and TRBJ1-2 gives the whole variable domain GAGVSQSPRYKVTKRGQDVALRCDPISGHVSLYWYRQALGQGPEFLTYFNYEAQQDKSGLPNDRFSAERPEGSISTLTIQRTEQRDSAMYRCASSAAGGAYGYTFGSGTRLTVV.

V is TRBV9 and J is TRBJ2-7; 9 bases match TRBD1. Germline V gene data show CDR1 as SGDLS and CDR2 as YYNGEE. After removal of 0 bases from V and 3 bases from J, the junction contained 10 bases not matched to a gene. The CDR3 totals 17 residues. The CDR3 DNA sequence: TGTGCCAGCAGCGTAGGGACAGGGGCCTTACAAAACTACGAGCAGTACTTC. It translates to CASSVGTGALQNYEQYF.

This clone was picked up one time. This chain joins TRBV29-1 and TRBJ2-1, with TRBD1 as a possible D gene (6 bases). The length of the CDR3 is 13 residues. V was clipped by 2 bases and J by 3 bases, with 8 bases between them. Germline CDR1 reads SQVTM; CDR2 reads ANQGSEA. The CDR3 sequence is CSVEWTVYNEQFF. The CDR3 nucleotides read TGCAGCGTTGAATGGACAGTCTACAATGAGCAGTTCTTC.

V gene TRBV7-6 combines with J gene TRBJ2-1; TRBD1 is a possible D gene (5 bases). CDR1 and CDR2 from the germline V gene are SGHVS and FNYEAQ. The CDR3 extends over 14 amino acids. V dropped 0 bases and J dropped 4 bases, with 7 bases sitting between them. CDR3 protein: CASSLAGQYNEQFF. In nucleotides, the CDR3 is TGTGCCAGCAGCTTAGCGGGGCAATACAATGAGCAGTTCTTC. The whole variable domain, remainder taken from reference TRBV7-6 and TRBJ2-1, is GAGVSQSPRYKVTKRGQDVALRCDPISGHVSLYWYRQALGQGPEFLTYFNYEAQQDKSGLPNDRFSAERPEGSISTLTIQRTEQRDSAMYRCASSLAGQYNEQFFGPGTRLTVL.

The DNA for the CDR3 is TGTGCCAGCAGTTTATTAGCCAGGACTAGCGGGAGGAACACAGATACGCAGTATTTT. This encodes CASSLLARTSGRNTDTQYF. This chain links TRBV28 with TRBJ2-3, with 14 bases that match TRBD2. CDR1 is MDHEN, CDR2 SYDVKM, per germline. The CDR3 is 19 amino acids. The trim removed 1 base at V and 2 bases at J, leaving 8 bases unmatched.

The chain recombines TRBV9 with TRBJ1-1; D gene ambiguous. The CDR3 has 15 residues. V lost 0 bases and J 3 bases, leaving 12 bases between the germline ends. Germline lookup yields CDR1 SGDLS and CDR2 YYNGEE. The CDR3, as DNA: TGTGCCAGCAGCGTAGGTGGGGTGGGAGACACTGAAGCTTTCTTT. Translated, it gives CASSVGGVGDTEAFF. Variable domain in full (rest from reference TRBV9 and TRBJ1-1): DSGVTQTPKHLITATGQRVTLRCSPRSGDLSVYWYQQSLDQGLQFLIQYYNGEERAKGNILERFSAQQFPDLHSELNLSSLELGDSALYFCASSVGGVGDTEAFFGQGTRLTVV.

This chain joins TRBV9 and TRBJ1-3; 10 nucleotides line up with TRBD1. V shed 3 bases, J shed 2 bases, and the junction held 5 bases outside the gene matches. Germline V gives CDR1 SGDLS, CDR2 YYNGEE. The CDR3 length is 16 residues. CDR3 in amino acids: CASSETGGEAGNTIYF. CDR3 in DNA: TGTGCCAGCAGCGAGACAGGGGGCGAAGCTGGAAACACCATATATTTT.

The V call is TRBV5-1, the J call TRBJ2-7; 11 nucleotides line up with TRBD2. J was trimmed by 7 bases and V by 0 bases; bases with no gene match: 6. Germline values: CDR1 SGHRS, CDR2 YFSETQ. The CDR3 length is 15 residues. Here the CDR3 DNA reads TGCGCCAGCAGCTTGGTCCGACTAGCGGGGAATGAGCAGTACTTC. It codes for CASSLVRLAGNEQYF.

Here the CDR3 reads CASSQDQGLTAFF. CDR3 coding DNA: TGTGCCAGCAGCCAAGATCAGGGGCTAACGGCTTTCTTT. The chain carries TRBV7-9 and TRBJ1-1; a possible D gene is TRBD1 (6 bases). V was cut by 5 bases and J by 11 bases, with 18 bases left in between. This CDR3 region has 13 residues. Germline loops: CDR1 SEHNR, CDR2 FQNEAQ (reference sequence).

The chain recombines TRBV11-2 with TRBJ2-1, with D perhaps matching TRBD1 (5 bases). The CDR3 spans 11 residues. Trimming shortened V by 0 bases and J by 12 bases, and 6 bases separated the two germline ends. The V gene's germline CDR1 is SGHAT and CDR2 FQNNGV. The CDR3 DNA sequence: TGTGCCAGCAGCTTAGAAGGGGCGCAGTTCTTC. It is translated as CASSLEGAQFF.

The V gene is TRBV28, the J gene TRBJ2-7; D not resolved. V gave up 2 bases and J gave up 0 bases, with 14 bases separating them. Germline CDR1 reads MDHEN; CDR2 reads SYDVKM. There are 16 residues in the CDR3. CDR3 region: CASSLNPRSSSYEQYF. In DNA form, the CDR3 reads TGTGCCAGCAGTTTAAATCCCAGATCAAGCTCCTACGAGCAGTACTTC.

The CDR3 nucleotides are TGTGCCAGCAGTTACTCAGCGGGAGGGCCATACAATGAGCAGTTCTTC. It specifies CASSYSAGGPYNEQFF. The chain links TRBV6-5 to TRBJ2-1; 10 nucleotides align to TRBD2. Germline V lookup: CDR1 MNHEY, CDR2 SVGAGI. V lost 0 bases and J lost 4; bases outside the gene matches: 3. CDR3 length equals 16 residues.

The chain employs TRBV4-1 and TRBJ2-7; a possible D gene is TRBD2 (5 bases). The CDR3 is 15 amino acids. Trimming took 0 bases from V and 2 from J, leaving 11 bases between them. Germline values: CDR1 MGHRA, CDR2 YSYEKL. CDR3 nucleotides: TGCGCCAGCAGCCAAGATTGGACTGCCACCTACGAGCAGTACTTC. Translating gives CASSQDWTATYEQYF.

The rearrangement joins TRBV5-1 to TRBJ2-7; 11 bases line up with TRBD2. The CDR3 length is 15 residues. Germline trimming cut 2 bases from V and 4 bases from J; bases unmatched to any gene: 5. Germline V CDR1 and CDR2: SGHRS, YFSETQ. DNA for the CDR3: TGCGCCAGCAGCTTAACTAGCGGGAGTTATTACGAGCAGTACTTC. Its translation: CASSLTSGSYYEQYF.

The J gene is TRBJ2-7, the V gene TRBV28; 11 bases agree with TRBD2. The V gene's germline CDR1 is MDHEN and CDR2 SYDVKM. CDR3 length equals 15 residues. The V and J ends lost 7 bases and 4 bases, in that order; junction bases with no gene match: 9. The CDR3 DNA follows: TGTGCCAGCATCGAAGGACTAGCGGGCTGGTACGAGCAGTACTTC. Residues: CASIEGLAGWYEQYF.

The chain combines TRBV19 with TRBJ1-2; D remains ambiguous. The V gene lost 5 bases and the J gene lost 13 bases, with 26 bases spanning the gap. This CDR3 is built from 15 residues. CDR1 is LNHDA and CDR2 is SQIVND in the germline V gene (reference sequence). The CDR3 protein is CASSHTGNNRESRTF. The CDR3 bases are TGTGCCAGTAGTCACACTGGGAATAATAGGGAATCACGCACCTTC.

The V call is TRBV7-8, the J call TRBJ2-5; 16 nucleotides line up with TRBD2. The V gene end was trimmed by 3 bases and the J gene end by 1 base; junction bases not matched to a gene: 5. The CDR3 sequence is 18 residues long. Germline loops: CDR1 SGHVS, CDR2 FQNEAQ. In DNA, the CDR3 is TGTGCCAGCAGCTTGCTAGGGACTAGCGGGAGGGCCCAAGAGACCCAGTACTTC. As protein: CASSLLGTSGRAQETQYF. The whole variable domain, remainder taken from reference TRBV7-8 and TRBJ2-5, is GAGVSQSPRYKVAKRGQDVALRCDPISGHVSLFWYQQALGQGPEFLTYFQNEAQLDKSGLPSDRFFAERPEGSVSTLKIQRTQQEDSAVYLCASSLLGTSGRAQETQYFGPGTRLLVL.

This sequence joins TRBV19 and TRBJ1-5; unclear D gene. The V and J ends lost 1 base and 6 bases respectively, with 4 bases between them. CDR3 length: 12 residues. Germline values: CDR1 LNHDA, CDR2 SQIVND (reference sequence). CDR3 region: CASSIGLQPQHF. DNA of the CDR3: TGTGCCAGTAGTATAGGACTTCAGCCCCAGCATTTT. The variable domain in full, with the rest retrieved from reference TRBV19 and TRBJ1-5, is DGGITQSPKYLFRKEGQNVTLSCEQNLNHDAMYWYRQDPGQGLRLIYYSQIVNDFQKGDIAEGYSVSREKKESFPLTVTSAQKNPTAFYLCASSIGLQPQHFGDGTRLSIL.

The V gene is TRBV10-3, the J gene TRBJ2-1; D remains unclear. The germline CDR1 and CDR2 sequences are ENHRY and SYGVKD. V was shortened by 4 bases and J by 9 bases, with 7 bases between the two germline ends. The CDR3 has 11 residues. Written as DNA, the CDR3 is TGTGCCATCAGTGTTGGAAGTGAGCAGTTCTTC. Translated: CAISVGSEQFF.

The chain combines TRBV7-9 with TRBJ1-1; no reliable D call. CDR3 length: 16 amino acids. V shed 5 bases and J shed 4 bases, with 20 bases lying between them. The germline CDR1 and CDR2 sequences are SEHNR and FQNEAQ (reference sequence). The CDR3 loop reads CASSHPDGMGTTEAFF. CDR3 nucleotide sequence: TGTGCCAGCAGCCACCCCGACGGGATGGGAACCACTGAAGCTTTCTTT.

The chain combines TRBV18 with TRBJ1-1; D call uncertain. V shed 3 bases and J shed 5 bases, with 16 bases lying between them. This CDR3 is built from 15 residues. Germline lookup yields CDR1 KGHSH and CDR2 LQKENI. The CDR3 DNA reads TGTGCCAGCTCACCGACGTCAGGACGGGAGACTGAAGCTTTCTTT. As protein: CASSPTSGRETEAFF.